These 22 T cell receptor beta chains were sequenced from one sample in a study of vaccination effects on CD4 cells after COVID-19. CD4+ T cells were isolated after 10 days of culture. The method was immunoSEQ multiplex PCR; TCRdb's version includes in-frame clones alone and lacks a portion of them. The table includes tens of thousands of clones, over 65% detected once. Their antigens are not known. The input for sequencing was CD4+ T cells from PBMCs cultured without peptide, taken before COVID-19 vaccination. All receptors come from a human donor who received a COVID-19 vaccine.

The chain combines TRBV7-8 with TRBJ2-7, with no clear D. Trimming removed 0 bases from V and 0 bases from J, with 6 bases in between. The germline V gene has CDR1 SGHVS and CDR2 FQNEAQ. The CDR3 is made up of 14 amino acids. CDR3 DNA sequence: TGTGCCAGCAGCTTAGCAGCCCTCTCCTACGAGCAGTACTTC. Residues: CASSLAALSYEQYF.

This chain joins TRBV10-3 and TRBJ2-1; TRBD1 or TRBD2 may be the D gene (5 bases each). Germline CDR1 ENHRY, CDR2 SYGVKD. V was cut by 3 bases and J by 2 bases, with 11 bases left in between. The CDR3 has 15 amino acids. In DNA form, the CDR3 reads TGTGCCATCAGTGATGGGACGTATACCTACAATGAGCAGTTCTTC. Protein product: CAISDGTYTYNEQFF.

The rearrangement uses TRBV2 and TRBJ1-1; the D is unclear. The germline gives CDR1 SNHLY, CDR2 FYNNEI. The CDR3 covers 13 residues. Trimming stripped 7 bases from V and 1 base from J, with 10 bases between. CDR3 residues: CASTYSKNTEAFF. The DNA of the CDR3 is TGTGCCAGCACCTACAGCAAGAACACTGAAGCTTTCTTT.

CDR3 DNA sequence: TGTGCCAGCAGCTTTGGTGTGGTCAATGAGCAGTTCTTC. Its protein is CASSFGVVNEQFF. This chain connects TRBV5-6 to TRBJ2-1, with D uncertain. With 2 bases removed from V and 6 bases from J, the gap between germline ends came to 9 bases. This CDR3 is 13 amino acids long. Germline V gene data show CDR1 as SGHDT and CDR2 as YYEEEE.

This chain connects TRBV5-1 to TRBJ1-2; D remains ambiguous. Germline CDR1 is SGHRS and CDR2 is YFSETQ. The CDR3 has 14 residues. The germline V and J ends were trimmed by 4 bases and 5 bases, with 15 bases remaining between them. The DNA for the CDR3 is TGCGCCAGCAGCATGGACTCACCCCTGTATGGCTACACCTTC. It is translated as CASSMDSPLYGYTF.

The chain couples TRBV9 to TRBJ1-2; no definite D call. From germline, CDR1 is SGDLS and CDR2 YYNGEE. The CDR3 consists of 11 residues. Trimming stripped 2 bases from V and 8 bases from J, with 7 bases between. CDR3 amino acids: CASSVPGGYTF. CDR3 nucleotide sequence: TGTGCCAGCAGCGTTCCAGGAGGCTACACCTTC.

The rearrangement joins TRBV7-2 to TRBJ2-1; D uncertain. From germline, CDR1 is SGHTA and CDR2 FQGNSA. The CDR3 covers 13 residues. V was pared by 5 bases and J by 6 bases, with 11 bases between. This chain's CDR3 is CASSLLRLNEQFF. The DNA for the CDR3 is TGTGCCAGCAGCCTATTACGGCTCAATGAGCAGTTCTTC.

This sequence joins TRBV20-1 and TRBJ1-4; perhaps TRBD1 as D (5 bases). V was shortened by 3 bases and J by 7 bases, with 15 bases between the two germline ends. CDR1 is DFQATT and CDR2 is SNEGSKA in the germline V gene (reference sequence). There are 14 residues in the CDR3. This CDR3 is CSASRGKDVEKLFF. The CDR3 DNA reads as TGCAGTGCTAGTAGGGGCAAAGATGTTGAAAAACTGTTTTTT.

The chain joins TRBV27 to TRBJ2-3; tentative D call: TRBD2 (7 bases). The germline gives CDR1 MNHEY, CDR2 SMNVEV (reference sequence). Trimming stripped 6 bases from V and 1 base from J, with 17 bases between. The CDR3 contains 16 residues. The CDR3 bases are TGTGCCAGCAGAGAGGGGGGGCAATATGGCACAGATACGCAGTATTTT. It codes for CASREGGQYGTDTQYF.

CDR3 nucleotides: TGTGCCAGCAGCCAAGGGGGCGCCGAAAAACTGTTTTTT. Translated, it gives CASSQGGAEKLFF. The chain is built from TRBV3-1 (or the pseudogene TRBV3-2) and TRBJ1-4, with D maybe TRBD1 (5 bases). Germline V gene lookup returns CDR1 LGHDT and CDR2 YNNKEL (reference sequence). V was pared by 1 base and J by 8 bases, with 8 bases between. The CDR3 consists of 13 residues.

The J gene is TRBJ1-2, the V gene TRBV5-6; D possibly corresponds to TRBD1 (5 bases). Trimming removed 9 bases from V and 7 bases from J, with 16 bases in between. Germline V gene lookup returns CDR1 SGHDT and CDR2 YYEEEE. The length of the CDR3 is 12 residues. The CDR3 coding sequence is TGTGCCACTACTAACAGGTTTGGTGGCTACACCTTC. As protein: CATTNRFGGYTF.

The rearrangement joins TRBV9 to TRBJ2-1; TRBD2 aligns across 9 bases. The trim removed 1 base at V and 5 bases at J, leaving 19 bases unmatched. This CDR3 has 20 amino acids. Looked up from germline, CDR1 is SGDLS and CDR2 is YYNGEE. CDR3: CASSVRRGVAGELLDNEQFF. CDR3 sequence (DNA): TGTGCCAGCAGCGTAAGGAGGGGCGTAGCGGGGGAACTTCTCGACAATGAGCAGTTCTTC.

This clone was observed a handful of times. The genes are TRBV7-2 and TRBJ1-1, with D uncertain. Germline V gene sequence: CDR1 SGHTA, CDR2 FQGNSA. V was shortened by 3 bases and J by 8 bases, with 10 bases between the two germline ends. The CDR3 totals 12 residues. This chain's CDR3 is CASSFFPSEAFF. CDR3 nucleotides: TGTGCCAGCAGCTTTTTCCCCAGCGAAGCTTTCTTT.

The chain joins TRBV5-4 to TRBJ2-7, with a weak D call TRBD2 (7 bases). V was pared by 3 bases and J by 0 bases, with 16 bases between. Looked up from germline, CDR1 is SGHNT and CDR2 is YYREEE (reference sequence). The CDR3 covers 16 residues. CDR3 sequence reads: CASSSRGGGISYEQYF. In nucleotides, the CDR3 is TGTGCCAGCAGCTCTCGCGGCGGGGGCATCTCCTACGAGCAGTACTTC.

J is TRBJ2-7 and V is TRBV11-1; 8 bases match TRBD1. The CDR3 consists of 14 residues. The J segment lost 6 bases and the V segment lost 5 bases, leaving 9 bases of the junction unmatched. The germline CDR1 and CDR2 sequences are SGHAT and FQDESV (reference sequence). The CDR3 nucleotides read TGTGCCAGCAGCAGCCGGGACAGGAAGGGCGAGCAGTACTTC. It translates to CASSSRDRKGEQYF.

The table lists this clone with a few counts. Other DNA sequences in this sample translate to the same CDR3. The chain is built from TRBV7-6 and TRBJ2-3; 7 bases fit TRBD1. V gave up 4 bases and J gave up 3 bases; unmatched junction bases: 7. Germline V gene lookup returns CDR1 SGHVS and CDR2 FNYEAQ. The CDR3 is 15 residues long. The CDR3 reads CASSSSGTETDTQYF. CDR3 coding DNA: TGTGCCAGCAGCTCATCCGGGACAGAGACAGATACGCAGTATTTT.

V and J are TRBV5-6 and TRBJ2-3; 12 bases are a match to TRBD2. Germline CDR1 and CDR2: SGHDT and YYEEEE. Losses at the gene ends were 5 bases for V and 6 bases for J; bases not matched to a gene: 7. The CDR3 has 15 amino acids. CDR3 DNA: TGTGCCAGCAGATTTGCTACTAGCGGGAGGGATACGCAGTATTTT. This codes for CASRFATSGRDTQYF.

The rearrangement uses TRBV12-3 or TRBV12-4 and TRBJ1-1, with D tentatively TRBD1 (5 bases). This CDR3 contains 13 residues. Trimming removed 3 bases at V and 5 bases at J, with 10 bases between. CDR3 sequence (DNA): TGTGCCAGCAGTTTTTTCGGGGGGACTGAAGCTTTCTTT. This gives the protein CASSFFGGTEAFF.

This chain uses TRBV3-1 (or the pseudogene TRBV3-2) with TRBJ2-3, with 7 positions matching TRBD2. The CDR3 consists of 15 residues. CDR1 LGHDT and CDR2 YNNKEL come from the germline V gene (reference sequence). Trimming took 4 bases from V and 2 from J; bases not matched to a gene: 6. CDR3 sequence (DNA): TGTGCCAGCAGCCCTCAGCGGGGTGACACAGATACGCAGTATTTT. Translated, it gives CASSPQRGDTDTQYF.

The chain is built from TRBV24-1 and TRBJ2-2, with D possibly matching TRBD2 (5 bases). CDR3 length: 16 amino acids. Germline CDR1 is KGHDR and CDR2 is SFDVKD. Trimming pared 3 bases from V and 4 bases from J, leaving 14 bases between. CDR3 protein: CATSDVTESGTGELFF. The CDR3 coding sequence is TGTGCCACCAGTGATGTTACAGAGAGCGGCACCGGGGAGCTGTTTTTT.

V usage is TRBV5-1 and J usage is TRBJ2-7, with unresolved D. The V end was cut by 0 bases, the J end by 5 bases, with 6 bases between. The CDR3 contains 12 residues. Looked up from germline, CDR1 is SGHRS and CDR2 is YFSETQ. CDR3 in amino acids: CASSLVPNEQYF. CDR3 DNA: TGCGCCAGCAGCTTGGTACCCAACGAGCAGTACTTC.

The V and J genes are TRBV18 and TRBJ1-2; 7 bases fit TRBD1. Germline V gene data show CDR1 as KGHSH and CDR2 as LQKENI. This CDR3 spans 13 amino acids. The J segment lost 7 bases and the V segment lost 2 bases, leaving 4 bases of the junction unmatched. This CDR3 reads CASSPSGGSGYTF. CDR3 nucleotides: TGTGCCAGCTCACCATCAGGGGGAAGTGGCTACACCTTC.